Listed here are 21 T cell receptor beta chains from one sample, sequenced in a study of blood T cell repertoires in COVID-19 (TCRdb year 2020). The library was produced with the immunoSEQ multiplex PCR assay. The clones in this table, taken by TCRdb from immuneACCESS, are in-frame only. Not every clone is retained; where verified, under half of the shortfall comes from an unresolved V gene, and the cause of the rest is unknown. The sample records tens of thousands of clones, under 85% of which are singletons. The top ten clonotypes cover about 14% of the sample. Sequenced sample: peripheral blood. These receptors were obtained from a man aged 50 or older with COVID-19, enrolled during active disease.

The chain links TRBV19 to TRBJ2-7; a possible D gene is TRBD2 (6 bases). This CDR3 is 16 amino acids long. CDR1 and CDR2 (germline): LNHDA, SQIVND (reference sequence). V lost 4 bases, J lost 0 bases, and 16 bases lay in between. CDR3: CASSTRRGASSYEQYF. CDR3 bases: TGTGCCAGTAGTACCCGGCGCGGGGCCAGCTCCTACGAGCAGTACTTC.

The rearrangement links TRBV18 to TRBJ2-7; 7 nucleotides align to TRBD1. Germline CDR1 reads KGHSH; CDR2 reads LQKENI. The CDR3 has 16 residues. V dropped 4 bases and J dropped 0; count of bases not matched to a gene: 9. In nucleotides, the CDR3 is TGTGCCAGCTCACTGACCCCCGACAGGGTCTCCTACGAGCAGTACTTC. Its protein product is CASSLTPDRVSYEQYF.

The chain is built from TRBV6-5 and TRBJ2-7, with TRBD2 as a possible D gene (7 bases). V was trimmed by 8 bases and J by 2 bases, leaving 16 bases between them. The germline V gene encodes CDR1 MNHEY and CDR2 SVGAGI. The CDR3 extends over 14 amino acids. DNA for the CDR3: TGTGCCAGCGGGGGGGAGCCAGGGGCCTACGAGCAGTACTTC. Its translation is CASGGEPGAYEQYF.

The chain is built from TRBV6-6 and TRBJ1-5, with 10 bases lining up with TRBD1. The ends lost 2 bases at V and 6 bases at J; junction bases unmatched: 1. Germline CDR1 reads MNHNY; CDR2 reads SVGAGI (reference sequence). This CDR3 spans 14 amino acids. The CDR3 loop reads CASSYGDRGQPQHF. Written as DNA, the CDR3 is TGTGCCAGCAGTTACGGGGACAGGGGTCAGCCCCAGCATTTT.

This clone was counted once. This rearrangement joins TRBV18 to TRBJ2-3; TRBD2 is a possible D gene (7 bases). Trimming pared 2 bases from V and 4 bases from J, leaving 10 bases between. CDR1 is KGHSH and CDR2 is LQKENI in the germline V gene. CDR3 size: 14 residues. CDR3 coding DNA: TGTGCCAGCTCACCAAGGGGGGGGGCAGATACGCAGTATTTT. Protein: CASSPRGGADTQYF.

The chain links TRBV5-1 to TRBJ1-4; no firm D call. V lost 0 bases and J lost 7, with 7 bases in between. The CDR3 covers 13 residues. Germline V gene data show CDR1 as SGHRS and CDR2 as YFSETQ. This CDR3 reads CASSLGLAEKLFF. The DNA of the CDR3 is TGCGCCAGCAGCTTGGGGCTTGCTGAAAAACTGTTTTTT.

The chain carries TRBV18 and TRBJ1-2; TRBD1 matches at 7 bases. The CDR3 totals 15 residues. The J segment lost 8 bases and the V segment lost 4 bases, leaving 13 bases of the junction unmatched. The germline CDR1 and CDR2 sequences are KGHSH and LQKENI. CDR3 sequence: CASSLNRDRERGYTF. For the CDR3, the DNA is TGTGCCAGCTCACTCAACCGGGACAGAGAACGGGGCTACACCTTC.

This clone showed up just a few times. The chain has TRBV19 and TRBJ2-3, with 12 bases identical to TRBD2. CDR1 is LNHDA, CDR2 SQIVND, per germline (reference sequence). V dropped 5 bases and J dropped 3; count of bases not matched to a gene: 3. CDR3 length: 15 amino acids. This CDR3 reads CASSVLAGGTDTQYF. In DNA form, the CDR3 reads TGTGCCAGTAGTGTTCTAGCGGGGGGGACAGATACGCAGTATTTT.

CDR3 protein: CASSVGGSHSPLHF. As DNA, the CDR3 is TGTGCCAGCAGCGTGGGGGGGTCTCATTCACCCCTCCACTTT. This chain connects TRBV9 to TRBJ1-6, with a weak D call TRBD1 (5 bases). The CDR3 has 14 residues. In germline, CDR1 is SGDLS, CDR2 YYNGEE. The germline V and J ends were trimmed by 2 bases and 8 bases, with 11 bases remaining between them.

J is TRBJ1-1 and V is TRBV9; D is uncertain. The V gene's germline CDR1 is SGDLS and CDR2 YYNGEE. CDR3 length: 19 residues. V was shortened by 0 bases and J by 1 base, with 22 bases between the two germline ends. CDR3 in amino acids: CASSVVPSEVGQPNTEAFF. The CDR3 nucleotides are TGTGCCAGCAGCGTAGTTCCTTCGGAGGTTGGGCAGCCGAACACTGAAGCTTTCTTT.

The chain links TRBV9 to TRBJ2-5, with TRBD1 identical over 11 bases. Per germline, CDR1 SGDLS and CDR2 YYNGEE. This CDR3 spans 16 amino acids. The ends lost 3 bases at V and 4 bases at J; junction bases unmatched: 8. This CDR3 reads CASSAAGTGGRETQYF. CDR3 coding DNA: TGTGCCAGCAGCGCCGCCGGGACAGGGGGAAGAGAGACCCAGTACTTC.

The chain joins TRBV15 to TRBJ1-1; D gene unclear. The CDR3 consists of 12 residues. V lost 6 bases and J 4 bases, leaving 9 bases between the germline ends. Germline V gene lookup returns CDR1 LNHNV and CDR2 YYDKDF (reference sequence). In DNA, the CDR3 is TGTGCCACCAGGATTCGGAGCACTGAAGCTTTCTTT. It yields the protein CATRIRSTEAFF.

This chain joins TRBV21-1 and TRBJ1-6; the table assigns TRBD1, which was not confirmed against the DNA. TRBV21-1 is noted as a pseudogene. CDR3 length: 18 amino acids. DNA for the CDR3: TGTGCCAGCAGCAAAGGCACCATGGGCCCAGGGGGTTACTCACCCCTCCACTTT. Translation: CASSKGTMGPGGYSPLHF.

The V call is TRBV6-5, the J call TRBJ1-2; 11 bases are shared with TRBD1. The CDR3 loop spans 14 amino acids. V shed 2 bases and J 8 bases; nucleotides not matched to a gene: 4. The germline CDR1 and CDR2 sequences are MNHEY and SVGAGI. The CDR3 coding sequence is TGTGCCAGCAGTTACGGGGACAGGGGGAAAGGCTACACCTTC. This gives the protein CASSYGDRGKGYTF.

The CDR3 DNA reads TGCGCCAGCAGCCAAGAGAGGACTAGCGGGGATATCGGGGAGCTGTTTTTT. This codes for CASSQERTSGDIGELFF. The chain carries TRBV4-1 and TRBJ2-2, with 12 positions matching TRBD2. The junction had 6 bases not matched to a gene; V was cut back by 0 bases and J by 7 bases. CDR3 length: 17 residues. CDR1 is MGHRA, CDR2 YSYEKL, per germline.

CDR3 nucleotide sequence: TGTGCCAGCTCTGATCAAGAGGTTATGAACACTGAAGCTTTCTTT. It is translated as CASSDQEVMNTEAFF. The chain joins TRBV2 to TRBJ1-1; D is undetermined. Trimming removed 8 bases from V and 0 bases from J, with 16 bases in between. CDR1 is SNHLY, CDR2 FYNNEI, per germline. The CDR3 is made up of 15 amino acids. Complete variable domain (other parts from reference TRBV2 and TRBJ1-1): EPEVTQTPSHQVTQMGQEVILRCVPISNHLYFYWYRQILGQKVEFLVSFYNNEISEKSEIFDDQFSVERPDGSNFTLKIRSTKLEDSAMYFCASSDQEVMNTEAFFGQGTRLTVV.

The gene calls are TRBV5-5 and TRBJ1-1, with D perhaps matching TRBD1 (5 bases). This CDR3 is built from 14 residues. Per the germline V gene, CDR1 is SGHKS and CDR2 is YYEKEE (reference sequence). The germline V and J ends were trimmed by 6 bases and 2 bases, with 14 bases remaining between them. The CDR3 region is CASNPRGDNTEAFF. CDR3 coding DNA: TGTGCCAGCAACCCACGGGGGGACAACACTGAAGCTTTCTTT.

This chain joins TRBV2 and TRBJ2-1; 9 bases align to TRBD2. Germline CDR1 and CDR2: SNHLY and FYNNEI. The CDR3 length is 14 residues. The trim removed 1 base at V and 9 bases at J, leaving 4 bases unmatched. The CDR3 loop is CASSEGGGAGEQFF. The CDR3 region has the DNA TGTGCCAGCAGTGAAGGCGGGGGGGCAGGTGAGCAGTTCTTC.

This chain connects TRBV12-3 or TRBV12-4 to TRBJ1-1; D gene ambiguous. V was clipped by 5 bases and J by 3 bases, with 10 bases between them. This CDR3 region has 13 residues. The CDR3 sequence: CASSPQEDTEAFF. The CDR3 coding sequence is TGTGCCAGCAGTCCGCAAGAGGACACTGAAGCTTTCTTT.

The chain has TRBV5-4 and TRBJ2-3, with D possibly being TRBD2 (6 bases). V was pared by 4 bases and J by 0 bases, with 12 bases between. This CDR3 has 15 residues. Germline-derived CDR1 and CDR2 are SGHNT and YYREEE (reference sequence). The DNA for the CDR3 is TGTGCCAGCAGCGGCGGACTATCTAGCACAGATACGCAGTATTTT. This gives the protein CASSGGLSSTDTQYF.

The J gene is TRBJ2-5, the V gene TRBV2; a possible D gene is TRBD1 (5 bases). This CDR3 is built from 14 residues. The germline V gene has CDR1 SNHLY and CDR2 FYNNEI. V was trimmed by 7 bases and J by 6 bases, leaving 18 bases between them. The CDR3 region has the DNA TGTGCCAGCACCCTAGGGGCCTCGTTTAAGACCCAGTACTTC. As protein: CASTLGASFKTQYF.